This T cell receptor beta chain was observed in a study of early T cells in non-severe SARS-CoV-2 infection. Study-level background: Sequenced bulk RNA came from whole blood that was unsorted, and chains were unpaired.

V lost 4 bases to trimming and J lost 4 bases, with 9 bases between them. This CDR3 contains 13 residues. Germline V CDR1 and CDR2: LGHDT, YNNKEL (reference sequence). The sample holds many counts of this clonotype. TCRdb re-called the 5' RACE reads with MiXCR, one entry per CDR3 protein. The data hold roughly 40,000 distinct CDR3 sequences, with approximately 6.9% observed a single time. Input material: whole blood. This receptor was identified in an adult who was a healthcare worker with PCR-confirmed SARS-CoV-2 infection or an uninfected control (not recorded which). The rearrangement uses TRBV3-1 and TRBJ2-3, with D perhaps matching TRBD2 (5 bases). The CDR3 DNA is TGTGCCAGCAGCCCCGACGGGGCAGATACGCAGTATTTT. Its translation is CASSPDGADTQYF.